This T cell receptor (beta chain) was observed in a study of early T cells in non-severe SARS-CoV-2 infection. Across the study: Chains from this unsorted whole-blood bulk RNA could not be paired.

As part of library construction, unique molecular identifiers were attached to individual cDNA molecules. TCRdb reprocessed the 5' RACE reads via MiXCR and lists one record per CDR3 protein. The data show about 30,000 distinct CDR3 sequences, about 5.5% seen once. This clonotype showed up just a few times. The antigen is undetermined. CDR1 is SGHRS, CDR2 YFSETQ, per germline. The CDR3 contains 17 residues. Trimming cost V 4 bases and J 4 bases, with 22 bases left between them. Regarding the study as a whole: Matching with VDJdb favored anti-spike CD8 responses (missing private and CD4 specificities).

This chain joins TRBV5-1 and TRBJ2-3; perhaps TRBD1 as D (6 bases). The sequencing sample was made of whole blood. The TCR comes from an adult who was a healthcare worker with PCR-confirmed SARS-CoV-2 infection or an uninfected control (not recorded which). For the CDR3, the DNA is TGCGCCAGCAGCCTCACAAGAAAAGGGCCAGGGGCAGATACGCAGTATTTT. Translated, it gives CASSLTRKGPGADTQYF.